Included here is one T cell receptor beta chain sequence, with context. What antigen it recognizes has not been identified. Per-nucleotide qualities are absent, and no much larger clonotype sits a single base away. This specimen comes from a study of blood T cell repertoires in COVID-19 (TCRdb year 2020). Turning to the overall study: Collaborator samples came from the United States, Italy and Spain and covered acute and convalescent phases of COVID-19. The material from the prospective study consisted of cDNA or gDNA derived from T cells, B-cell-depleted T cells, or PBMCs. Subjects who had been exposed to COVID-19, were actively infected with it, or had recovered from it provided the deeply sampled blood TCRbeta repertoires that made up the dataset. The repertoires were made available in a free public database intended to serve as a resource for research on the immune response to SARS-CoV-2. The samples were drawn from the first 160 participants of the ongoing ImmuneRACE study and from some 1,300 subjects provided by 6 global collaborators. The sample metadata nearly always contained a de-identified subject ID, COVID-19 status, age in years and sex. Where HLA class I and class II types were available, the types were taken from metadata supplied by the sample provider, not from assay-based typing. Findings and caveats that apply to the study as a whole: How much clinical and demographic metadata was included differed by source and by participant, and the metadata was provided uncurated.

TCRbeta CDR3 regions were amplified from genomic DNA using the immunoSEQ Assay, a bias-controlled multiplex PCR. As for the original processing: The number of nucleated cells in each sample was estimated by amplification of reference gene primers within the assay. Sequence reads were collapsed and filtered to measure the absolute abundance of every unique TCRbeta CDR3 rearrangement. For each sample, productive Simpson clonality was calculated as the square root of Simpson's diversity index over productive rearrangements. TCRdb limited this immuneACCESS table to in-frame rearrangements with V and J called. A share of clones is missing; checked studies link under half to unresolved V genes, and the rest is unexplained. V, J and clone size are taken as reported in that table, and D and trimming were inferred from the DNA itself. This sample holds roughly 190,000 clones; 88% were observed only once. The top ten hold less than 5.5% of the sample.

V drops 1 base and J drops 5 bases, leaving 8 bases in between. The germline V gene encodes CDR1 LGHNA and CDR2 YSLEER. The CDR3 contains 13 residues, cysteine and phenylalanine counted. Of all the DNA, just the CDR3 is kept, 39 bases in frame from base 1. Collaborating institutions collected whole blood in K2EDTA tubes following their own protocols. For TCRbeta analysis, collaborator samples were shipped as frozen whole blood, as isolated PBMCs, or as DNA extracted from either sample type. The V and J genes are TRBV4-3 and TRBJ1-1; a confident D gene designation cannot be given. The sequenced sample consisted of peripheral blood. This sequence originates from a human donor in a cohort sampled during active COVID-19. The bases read TGCGCCAGCAGCCAAGGACGGGGAACTGAAGCTTTCTTT. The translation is CASSQGRGTEAFF.